Sequencing of this T cell receptor beta chain was carried out in a study of breast tumors, draining lymph nodes, adjacent tissues (dated by TCRdb to 2016 to 2017). About the investigation overall: Breast cancer patients provided tumor, adjacent nontumor tissue and axillary lymph nodes, and the study compared the TCR beta repertoires across these three sources. The study aimed to assess the relationships and possible T-cell exchange between tumor, surrounding tissue and draining lymph node repertoires in human breast cancer.

The sample was run on an Illumina HiSeq 2000. Multiplex PCR amplification was used to build the TCR beta chain libraries. High-throughput sequencing was used to analyze the amplified TCR beta chain products. TCRdb cleaned the public reads at Q25 with fastp, built clones with MiXCR and kept in-frame beta chains. Rows are combined by CDR3 protein, so each entry shows the most common genes and DNA. Within this sample are about 180,000 distinct CDR3 sequences, with 33% of them counted one time only. The top ten hold about 3.9% of the sample. Lymph node samples came from the axillary draining lymph nodes of breast cancer patients. This clonotype turned up a few times. Its antigen target is currently unknown. One base away lies a much larger clone, so this may be a sequencing read error. Its CDR3 holds 14 amino acids, cysteine through phenylalanine. The read is trimmed to its CDR3 DNA, 42 bases read in frame from base 1. CDR1 and CDR2 are drawn from the germline V gene (reference sequence): DFQATT, SNEGSKA.

Results the study describes overall, beyond this receptor: The conclusion that tumor T cells originate in lymph nodes was framed as consistent with a hypothesis rather than directly demonstrated. Tumor and nontumor tissue repertoires were significantly more similar in luminal-like than in basal-like breast cancer. Tumors showed preferential V and J gene usage, and their T-cell repertoire diversity fell below that of lymph nodes yet above that of nontumor tissue. The data were considered consistent with most tumor T cells being derived from the lymph node and subsequently expanding within tumor tissue.

This sequence originates from a female donor with breast cancer. Some clones in this sample may be carry-over from other donors' samples. The sample was axillary lymph node tissue. The V and J segments used are TRBV20-1 and TRBJ2-7; tentative D gene TRBD2, with 5 bases matching. In nucleotide form, the sequence is TGCAGTGCCCGAGCCGGTGGGAGCTCCTCCGAGCAGTACTTC. This sequence encodes CSARAGGSSSEQYF.